This TCR beta chain was documented in a study of CD8 T cells in ankylosing spondylitis. V was trimmed by 3 bases and J by 4 bases, leaving 12 bases between them. The CDR3 spans 14 residues. Findings and caveats of the study: Disease-linked clones proved CD8+ and comparatively uncommon in peripheral blood. Certain motif variants had earlier been reported in reactive arthritis synovial fluid and blood. In ankylosing spondylitis blood, a motif of roughly 8 highly homologous TCR beta variants appeared characteristic.

Remarks on this clonotype: No antigen is known for it.

Quantitative 5'-RACE with molecular barcodes was used to make the TCR beta libraries. TCRdb independently ran MiXCR on the 5' RACE reads; one entry per CDR3 protein. The table includes 670,000 or so distinct CDR3 sequences, around a fifth detected once. The V and J genes are TRBV12-3 or TRBV12-4 and TRBJ1-1; D is perhaps TRBD1 (5 bases). Sequenced sample: blood, either unsorted or a sorted T cell fraction (not recorded which). The sequence was collected from a male donor with ankylosing spondylitis. The CDR3 sequence: CASSFERGFTEAFF. CDR3 DNA sequence: TGTGCCAGCAGTTTTGAGAGGGGATTCACTGAAGCTTTCTTT.